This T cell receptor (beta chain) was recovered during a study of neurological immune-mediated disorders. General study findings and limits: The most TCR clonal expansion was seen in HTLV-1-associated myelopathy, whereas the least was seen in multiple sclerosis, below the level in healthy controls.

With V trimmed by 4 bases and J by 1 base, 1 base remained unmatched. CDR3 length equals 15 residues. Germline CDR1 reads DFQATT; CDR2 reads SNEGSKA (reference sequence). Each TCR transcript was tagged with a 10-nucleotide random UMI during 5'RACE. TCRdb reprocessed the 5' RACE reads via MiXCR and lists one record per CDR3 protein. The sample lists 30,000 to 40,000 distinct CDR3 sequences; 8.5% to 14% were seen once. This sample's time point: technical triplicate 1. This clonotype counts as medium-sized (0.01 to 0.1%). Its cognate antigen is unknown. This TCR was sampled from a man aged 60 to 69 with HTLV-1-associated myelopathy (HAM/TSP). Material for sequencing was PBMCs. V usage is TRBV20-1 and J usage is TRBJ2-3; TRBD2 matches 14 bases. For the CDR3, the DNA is TGCAGTGCTACGGGACTAGCGGGAGGCACAGATACGCAGTATTTT. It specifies CSATGLAGGTDTQYF.